The clone carrying this T cell receptor beta chain has more than one count but fewer than ten. Its target is not known. These data come from a study of T cells in Graves' hyperthyroidism and ophthalmopathy. Study-wide findings and caveats: Model output signaled ophthalmopathy a median approximately 6 months ahead of onset.

RNA transcripts served as the template for amplifying TCR beta CDR3 regions. The study used the HTBI primer set for a first-round RT-PCR of the TCR CDR3. TCRdb ran MiXCR on the multiplex PCR reads and lists one entry per CDR3 protein. The sample records some 620,000 distinct CDR3 sequences, roughly 16% being singletons. Germline V gives CDR1 MNHNS, CDR2 SASEGT. The CDR3 covers 13 residues. V lost 5 bases and J lost 6, with 11 bases in between. This rearrangement joins TRBV6-1 to TRBJ2-1; D is tentatively TRBD1 or TRBD2 (5 bases each). This clonotype was obtained from a woman in her twenties or thirties with Graves' hyperthyroidism. The sample consisted of blood. The CDR3 nucleotides read TGTGCCAGCAGTCCCGGGGCGAGCAATGAGCAGTTCTTC. This codes for CASSPGASNEQFF.